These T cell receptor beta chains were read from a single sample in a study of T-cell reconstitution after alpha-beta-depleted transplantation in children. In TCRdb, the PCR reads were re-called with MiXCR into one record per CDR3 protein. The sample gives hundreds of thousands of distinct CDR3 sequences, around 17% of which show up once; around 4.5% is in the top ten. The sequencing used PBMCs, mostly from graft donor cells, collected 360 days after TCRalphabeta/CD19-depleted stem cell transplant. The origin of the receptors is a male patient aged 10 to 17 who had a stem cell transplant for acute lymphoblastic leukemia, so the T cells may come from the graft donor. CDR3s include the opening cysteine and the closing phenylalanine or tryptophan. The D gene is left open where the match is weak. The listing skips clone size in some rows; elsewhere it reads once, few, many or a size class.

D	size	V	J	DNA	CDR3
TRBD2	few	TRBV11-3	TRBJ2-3	TGTGCCAGCAGCTTAGGTATCACGGGAGGGAGCACAGATACGCAGTATTTT	CASSLGITGGSTDTQYF
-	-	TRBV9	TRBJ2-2	TGTGCCAGCAGCCACGTTCCCGGGGAGCTGTTTTTT	CASSHVPGELFF
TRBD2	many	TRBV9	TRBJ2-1	TGTGCCAGCAGCCGTGAGGGACTAGCGGGCTACAATGAGCAGTTCTTC	CASSREGLAGYNEQFF
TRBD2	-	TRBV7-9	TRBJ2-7	TGTGCCAGCAGCTTACAGCAGCGGGGCGCCTACGAGCAGTACTTC	CASSLQQRGAYEQYF
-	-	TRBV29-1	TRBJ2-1	TGCAGCGTTGAGACCGGAAGGAGGGCGGCCTACAATGAGCAGTTCTTC	CSVETGRRAAYNEQFF
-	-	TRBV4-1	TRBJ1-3	TGCGCCAGCAGCCAAGATGAAGTCGGCAACGTAGAGGACACCATATATTTT	CASSQDEVGNVEDTIYF
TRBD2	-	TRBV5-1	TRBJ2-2	TGCGCCAGCAGCGCTCTAGCGGGAGGAACCGGGGAGCTGTTTTTT	CASSALAGGTGELFF
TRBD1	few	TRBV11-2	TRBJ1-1	TGTGCCAGCACCGAGGGGGCGAGGTACACTGAAGCTTTCTTT	CASTEGARYTEAFF
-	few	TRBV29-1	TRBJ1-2	TGCAGCGTTTGGCAGGCAGAGTGCTATGGCTACACCTTC	CSVWQAECYGYTF
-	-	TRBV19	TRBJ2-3	TGTGCCAGTAGGATAAATGGGGGCTTCACAGATACGCAGTATTTT	CASRINGGFTDTQYF
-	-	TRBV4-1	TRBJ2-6	TGCGCCAGCAGCCAAGAGGGGACTGGGGCCAACGTCCTGACTTTC	CASSQEGTGANVLTF
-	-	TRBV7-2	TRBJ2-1	TGTGCCAGCAGCTTTCGTGGGGGTAATGAGCAGTTCTTC	CASSFRGGNEQFF
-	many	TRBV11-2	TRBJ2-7	TGTGCCAGCAGCTTTGGCCGCGTCTCGTGGGAGCAGTACTTC	CASSFGRVSWEQYF
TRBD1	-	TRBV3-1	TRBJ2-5	TGTGCCAGCAGCCGGGACAGAGGCCCAGGGACCCAGTACTTC	CASSRDRGPGTQYF
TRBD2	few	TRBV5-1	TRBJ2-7	TGCGCCAGCAGCTTGGCCGAAGCGGGATGGATCGAGCAGTACTTC	CASSLAEAGWIEQYF
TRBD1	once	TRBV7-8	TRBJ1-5	TGTGCCAGCAGCTCCCCCTTGGGACAGGGGGCGGATAGCAATCAGCCCCAGCATTTT	CASSSPLGQGADSNQPQHF
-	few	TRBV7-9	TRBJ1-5	TGTGCCAGCAGCTTAGAATATAGCAATCAGCCCCAGCATTTT	CASSLEYSNQPQHF
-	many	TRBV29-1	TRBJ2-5	TGCAGCGTTGGGGAAGAGACCCAGTACTTC	CSVGEETQYF
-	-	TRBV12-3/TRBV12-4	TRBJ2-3	TGTGCCAGCAGTTCCCCGGGGGCGGGAATAGTCACAGATACGCAGTATTTT	CASSSPGAGIVTDTQYF
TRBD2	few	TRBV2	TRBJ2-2	TGTGCCAGCAACCTGGGACTAGATTTCGGGGAGCTGTTTTTT	CASNLGLDFGELFF
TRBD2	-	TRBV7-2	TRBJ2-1	TGTGCCAGCAGCCTGGACTCGCTAGCGGGGTACAATGAGCAGTTCTTC	CASSLDSLAGYNEQFF
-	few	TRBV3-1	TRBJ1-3	TGTGCCAGCAGCCAAGATTCCTTCTCTGGAAACACCATATATTTT	CASSQDSFSGNTIYF
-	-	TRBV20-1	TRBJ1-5	TGCAGTGCTAGAGTCTTCCCGGTCCTTTCTAATCAGCCCCAGCATTTT	CSARVFPVLSNQPQHF
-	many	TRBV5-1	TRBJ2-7	TGCGCCAGCAGCTACCGAAGGACAGAGCCGTACGAGCAGTACTTC	CASSYRRTEPYEQYF
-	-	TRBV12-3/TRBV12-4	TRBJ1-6	TGTGCCAGCAGTCCCTTACTCAGTGGCACCCTCCACTTT	CASSPLLSGTLHF
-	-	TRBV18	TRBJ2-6	TGTGCCAGCTCACCGCAGGGTACCAACGTCCTGACTTTC	CASSPQGTNVLTF
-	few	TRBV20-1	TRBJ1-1	TGCAGTGCGCTGCGCACTGAAGCTTTCTTT	CSALRTEAFF
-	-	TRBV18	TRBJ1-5	TGTGCCAGCTCCGTTTCAGGGAATCAGCCCCAGCATTTT	CASSVSGNQPQHF
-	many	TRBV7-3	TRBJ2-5	TGTGCCAGCAGCTTAATCCCGCAAGAGACCCAGTACTTC	CASSLIPQETQYF
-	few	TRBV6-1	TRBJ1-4	TGTGCCAGCAGTATCGGTGTAGTGGGGGGCCGTGAAAAACTGTTTTTT	CASSIGVVGGREKLFF
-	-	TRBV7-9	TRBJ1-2	TGTGCCAGCTGCTTCCAGGGCGCATATGGCTACAACTTC	CASCFQGAYGYNF
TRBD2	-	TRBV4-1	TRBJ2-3	TGCGCCAGCAGCCAAGGACCCCCACTAGCGGGGCGCACAGATACGCAGTATTTT	CASSQGPPLAGRTDTQYF
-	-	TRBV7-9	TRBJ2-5	TGTGCCAGCAGCTTACTGCCGGGGGAGGAGACCCAGTACTTC	CASSLLPGEETQYF
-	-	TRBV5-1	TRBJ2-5	TGCGCCAGCAGCTTGGCCGGCCGGGGAGACCAGTACTTC	CASSLAGRGDQYF
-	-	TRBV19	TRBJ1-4	TGTGCCAGTAGTATCGACGGAAACATGAATGAAAAACTGTTTTTT	CASSIDGNMNEKLFF
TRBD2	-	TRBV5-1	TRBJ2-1	TGCGCCAGCAGCCCCCGACTAGCGGGTCCCTACAATGAGCAGTTCTTC	CASSPRLAGPYNEQFF
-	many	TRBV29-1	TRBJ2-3	TGCAGCGTTGAACCTCTCAGAAAGGAGGTGGCGGATACGCAGTATTTT	CSVEPLRKEVADTQYF
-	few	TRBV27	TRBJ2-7	TGTGCCAGCAGTTGGGGACCTGCTCCATCCGAGCAGTACTTC	CASSWGPAPSEQYF
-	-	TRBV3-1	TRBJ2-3	TGTGCCAGCAGCCTATCAACCTTGAAGACTAGTTATCGGCAGGATACGCAGTATTTT	CASSLSTLKTSYRQDTQYF
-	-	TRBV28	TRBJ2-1	TGTGCCAGCAGTTTGGGGGTCTACGGGAGCGGGTTCATGAATGAGCAGTTCTTC	CASSLGVYGSGFMNEQFF
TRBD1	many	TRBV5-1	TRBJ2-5	TGCGCCAGCAGCTTGGATTGGACAGGGACGACCCAGTACTTC	CASSLDWTGTTQYF
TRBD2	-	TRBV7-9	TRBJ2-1	TGTGCCAGCAGCGCCCAGACTAGCGGGAGACACAATGAGCAGTTCTTC	CASSAQTSGRHNEQFF
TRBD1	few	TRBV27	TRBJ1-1	TGTGCCAGCAGTCGTACAGGGGGCGCGACTGAAGCTTTCTTT	CASSRTGGATEAFF
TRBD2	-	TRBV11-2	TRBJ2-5	TGTGCCAGCAGCTTAGGCCCGGGGGTTAGCGGGAGGGAGGAGACCCAGTACTTC	CASSLGPGVSGREETQYF
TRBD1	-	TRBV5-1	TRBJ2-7	TGCGCCAGCAGCAACCGGGACAGGGGGGGGCAGCAGTACTTC	CASSNRDRGGQQYF
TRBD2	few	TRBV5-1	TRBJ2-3	TGCGCCAGCAGCTTCCGGGCCCCGGGACTAGCGGCAGGAACTGATACGCAGTATTTT	CASSFRAPGLAAGTDTQYF
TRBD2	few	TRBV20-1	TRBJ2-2	TGCAGTGCTAGACCCGGGGGACTAGACGACACCGGGGAGCTGTTTTTT	CSARPGGLDDTGELFF
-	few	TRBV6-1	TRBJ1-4	TGTGCCAGCAGTATCGGTCGGGGGGCAGCCAGGTCTAATGAAAAACTGTTTTTT	CASSIGRGAARSNEKLFF
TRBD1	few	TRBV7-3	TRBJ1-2	TGTGCCAGCAGCTCCGGGACAGGAGCTAACTATGGCTACACCTTC	CASSSGTGANYGYTF
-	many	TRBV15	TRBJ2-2	TGTGCCACCAGCAGAGATCCCGCTGGGGAGCTGTTTTTT	CATSRDPAGELFF
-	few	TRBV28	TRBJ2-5	TGTGCCAGCGGGGGCGGCGGAGAGACCCAGTACTTC	CASGGGGETQYF
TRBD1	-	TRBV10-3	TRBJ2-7	TGTGCCATCAGTGAGTCGCGGGTCTCGGCAGGGGGCACGTACGAGCAGTACTTC	CAISESRVSAGGTYEQYF
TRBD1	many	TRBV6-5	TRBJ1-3	TGTGCCAGCAGTTGGGGGACAGGGAGATACGCTGGAAACACCATATATTTT	CASSWGTGRYAGNTIYF